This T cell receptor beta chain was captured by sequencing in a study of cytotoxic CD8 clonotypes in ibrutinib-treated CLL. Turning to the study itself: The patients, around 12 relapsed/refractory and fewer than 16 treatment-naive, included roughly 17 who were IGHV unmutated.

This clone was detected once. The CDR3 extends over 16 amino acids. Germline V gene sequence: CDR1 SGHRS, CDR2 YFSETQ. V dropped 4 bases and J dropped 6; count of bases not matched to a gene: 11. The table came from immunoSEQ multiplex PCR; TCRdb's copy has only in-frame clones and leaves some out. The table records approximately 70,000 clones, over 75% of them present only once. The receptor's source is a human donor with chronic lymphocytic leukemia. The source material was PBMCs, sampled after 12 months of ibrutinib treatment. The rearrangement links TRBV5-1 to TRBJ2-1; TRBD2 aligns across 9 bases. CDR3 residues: CASSPVLGSGSNEQFF. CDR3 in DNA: TGCGCCAGCAGCCCAGTGTTGGGTAGCGGGAGCAATGAGCAGTTCTTC.